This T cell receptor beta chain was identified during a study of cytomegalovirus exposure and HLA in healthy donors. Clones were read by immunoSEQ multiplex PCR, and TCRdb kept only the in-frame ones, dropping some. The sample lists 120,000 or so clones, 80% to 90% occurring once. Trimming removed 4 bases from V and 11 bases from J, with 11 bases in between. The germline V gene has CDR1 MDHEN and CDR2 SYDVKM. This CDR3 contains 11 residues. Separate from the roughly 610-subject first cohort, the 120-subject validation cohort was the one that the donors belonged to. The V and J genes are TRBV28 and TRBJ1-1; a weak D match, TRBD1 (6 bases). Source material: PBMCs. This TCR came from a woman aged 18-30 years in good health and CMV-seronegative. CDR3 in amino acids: CASSSAGEAFF. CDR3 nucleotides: TGTGCCAGCAGTTCTGCAGGGGAGGCTTTCTTT.